Described below is a single TCR beta chain sequence and its context. This sample was included in a study of control samples from healthy donors and cancer patients. The J segment lost 2 bases and the V segment lost 6 bases, leaving 3 bases of the junction unmatched. Germline CDR1 LGHNA, CDR2 YSLEER. The CDR3 covers 14 residues. Using immunoSEQ multiplex PCR, the repertoire was profiled, and TCRdb retains in-frame clones only, with some absent. The data show roughly 120,000 clones, approximately 93% seen once. The clonotype was recovered from a woman under 30 in good health. Sequencing input: blood. The J gene is TRBJ2-5, the V gene TRBV4-3, with 10 nucleotides matching TRBD1. DNA for the CDR3: TGCGCCAGCAGTCGGGACAGGGGTCAAGAGACCCAGTACTTC. This sequence encodes CASSRDRGQETQYF.